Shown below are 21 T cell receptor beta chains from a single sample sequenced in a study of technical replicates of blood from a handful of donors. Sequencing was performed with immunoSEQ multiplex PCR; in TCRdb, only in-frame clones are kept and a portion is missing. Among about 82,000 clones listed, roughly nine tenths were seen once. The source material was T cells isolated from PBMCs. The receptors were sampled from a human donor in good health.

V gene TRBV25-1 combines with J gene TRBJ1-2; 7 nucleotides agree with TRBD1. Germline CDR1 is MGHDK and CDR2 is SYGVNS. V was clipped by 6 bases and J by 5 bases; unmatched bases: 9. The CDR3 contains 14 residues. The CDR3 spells CASSPDRAGYGYTF. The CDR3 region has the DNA TGTGCCAGCAGCCCTGACAGGGCGGGGTATGGCTACACCTTC.

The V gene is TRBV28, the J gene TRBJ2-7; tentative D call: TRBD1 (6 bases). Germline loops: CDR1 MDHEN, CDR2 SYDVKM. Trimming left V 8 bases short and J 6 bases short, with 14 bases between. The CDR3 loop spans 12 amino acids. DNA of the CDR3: TGTGCCAGCGCACGACAGGCGATCGAGCAGTACTTC. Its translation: CASARQAIEQYF.

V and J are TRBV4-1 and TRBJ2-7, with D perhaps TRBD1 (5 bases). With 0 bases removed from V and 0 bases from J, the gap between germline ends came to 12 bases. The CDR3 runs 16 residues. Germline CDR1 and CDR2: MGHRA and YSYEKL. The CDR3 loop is CASSQESSGYSYEQYF. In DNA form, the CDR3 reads TGCGCCAGCAGCCAAGAGAGTTCAGGGTACTCCTACGAGCAGTACTTC.

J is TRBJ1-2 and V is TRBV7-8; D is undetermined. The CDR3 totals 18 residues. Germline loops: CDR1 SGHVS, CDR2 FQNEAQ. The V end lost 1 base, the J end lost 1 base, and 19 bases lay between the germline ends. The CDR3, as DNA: TGTGCCAGCAGCTTAGGGCGACGCGGCAAAAAGATTAACTATGGCTACACCTTC. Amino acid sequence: CASSLGRRGKKINYGYTF.

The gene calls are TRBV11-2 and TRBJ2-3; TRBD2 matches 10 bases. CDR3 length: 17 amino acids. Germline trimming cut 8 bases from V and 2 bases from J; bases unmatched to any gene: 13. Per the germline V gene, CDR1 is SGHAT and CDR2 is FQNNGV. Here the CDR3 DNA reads TGTGCCAGCTCCCCCCACCCCGGGACTAGCGTCACAGATACGCAGTATTTT. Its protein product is CASSPHPGTSVTDTQYF.

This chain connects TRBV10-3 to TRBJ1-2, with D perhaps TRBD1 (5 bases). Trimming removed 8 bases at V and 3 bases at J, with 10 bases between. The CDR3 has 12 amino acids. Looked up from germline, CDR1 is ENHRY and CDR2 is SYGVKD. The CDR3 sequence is CAISGGDYGYTF. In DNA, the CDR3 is TGTGCCATCTCCGGGGGGGACTATGGCTACACCTTC.

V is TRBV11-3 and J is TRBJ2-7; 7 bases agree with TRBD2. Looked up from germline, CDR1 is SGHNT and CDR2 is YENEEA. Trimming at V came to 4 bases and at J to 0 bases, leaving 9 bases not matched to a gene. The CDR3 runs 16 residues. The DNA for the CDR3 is TGTGCCAGCAGCTCCCCTTGGCGGGAGAACTCCTACGAGCAGTACTTC. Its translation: CASSSPWRENSYEQYF.

The CDR3 region has the DNA TGTGCCAGCTCACCTCAGGGACAGCTTAACTATGGCTACACCTTC. As protein: CASSPQGQLNYGYTF. The rearrangement links TRBV18 to TRBJ1-2, with 7 bases aligning to TRBD1. Germline assignment: CDR1 KGHSH and CDR2 LQKENI. The V gene end was trimmed by 3 bases and the J gene end by 1 base; junction bases not matched to a gene: 5. This CDR3 has 15 residues.

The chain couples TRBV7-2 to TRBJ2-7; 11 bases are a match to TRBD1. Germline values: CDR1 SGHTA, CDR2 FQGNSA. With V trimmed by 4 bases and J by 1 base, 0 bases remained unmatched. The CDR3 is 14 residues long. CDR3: CASSWDRGSYEQYF. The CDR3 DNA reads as TGTGCCAGCAGCTGGGACAGGGGGTCCTACGAGCAGTACTTC.

In DNA, the CDR3 is TGTGCCAGCAGTCCGGGGACAGGTCTCACCGGGGAGCTGTTTTTT. Amino acids: CASSPGTGLTGELFF. The V gene is TRBV27, the J gene TRBJ2-2; 8 nucleotides agree with TRBD1. The trim removed 5 bases at V and 4 bases at J, leaving 6 bases unmatched. Germline CDR1 MNHEY, CDR2 SMNVEV (reference sequence). There are 15 residues in the CDR3.

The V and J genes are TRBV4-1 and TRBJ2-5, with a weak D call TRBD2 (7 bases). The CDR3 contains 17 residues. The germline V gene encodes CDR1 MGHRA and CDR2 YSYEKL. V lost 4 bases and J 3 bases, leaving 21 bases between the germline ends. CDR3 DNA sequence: TGCGCCAGCAGCCCAGTCGGGGGGCCAACTACTGAAGAGACCCAGTACTTC. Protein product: CASSPVGGPTTEETQYF.

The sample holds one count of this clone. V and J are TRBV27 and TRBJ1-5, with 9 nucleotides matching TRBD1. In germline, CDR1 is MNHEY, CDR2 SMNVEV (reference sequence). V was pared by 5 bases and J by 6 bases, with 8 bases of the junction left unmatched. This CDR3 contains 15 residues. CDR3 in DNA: TGTGCCAGCAGTCTCGCCGGGACAGGGAGTCAGCCCCAGCATTTT. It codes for CASSLAGTGSQPQHF.

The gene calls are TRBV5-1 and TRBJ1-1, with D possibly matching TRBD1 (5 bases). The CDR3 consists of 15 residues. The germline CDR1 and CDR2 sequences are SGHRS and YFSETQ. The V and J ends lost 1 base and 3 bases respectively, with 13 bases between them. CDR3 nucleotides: TGCGCCAGCAGCTTGACGGGGGAGAAGGACACTGAAGCTTTCTTT. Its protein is CASSLTGEKDTEAFF.

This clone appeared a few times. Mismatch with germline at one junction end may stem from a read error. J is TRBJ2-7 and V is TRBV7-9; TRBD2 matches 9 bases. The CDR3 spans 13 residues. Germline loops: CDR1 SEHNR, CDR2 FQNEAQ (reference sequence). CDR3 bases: TGTGCCAGCAGCTTAGACAGCGGGAGGCCGGCGCAATTC. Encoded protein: CASSLDSGRPAQF.

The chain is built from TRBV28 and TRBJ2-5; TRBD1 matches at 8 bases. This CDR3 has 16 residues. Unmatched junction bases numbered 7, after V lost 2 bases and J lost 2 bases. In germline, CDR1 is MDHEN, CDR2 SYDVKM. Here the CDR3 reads CASSLMTGAFQETQYF. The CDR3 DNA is TGTGCCAGCAGTTTAATGACAGGGGCCTTTCAAGAGACCCAGTACTTC.

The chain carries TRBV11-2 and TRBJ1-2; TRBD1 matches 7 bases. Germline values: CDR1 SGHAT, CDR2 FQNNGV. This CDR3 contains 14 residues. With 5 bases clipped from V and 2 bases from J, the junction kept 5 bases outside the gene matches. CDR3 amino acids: CASSENRGNYGYTF. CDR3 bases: TGTGCCAGCAGCGAGAACAGGGGAAACTATGGCTACACCTTC.

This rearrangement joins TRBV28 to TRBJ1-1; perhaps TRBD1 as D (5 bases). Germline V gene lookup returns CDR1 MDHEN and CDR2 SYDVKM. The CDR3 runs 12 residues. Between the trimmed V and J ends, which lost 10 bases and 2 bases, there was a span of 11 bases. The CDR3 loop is CATAGSNTEAFF. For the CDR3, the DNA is TGTGCCACCGCAGGGTCCAACACTGAAGCTTTCTTT.

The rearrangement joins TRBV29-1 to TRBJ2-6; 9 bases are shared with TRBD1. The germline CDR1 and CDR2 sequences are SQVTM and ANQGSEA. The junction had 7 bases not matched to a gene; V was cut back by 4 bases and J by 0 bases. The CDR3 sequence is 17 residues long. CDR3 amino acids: CSVGDREGNSGANVLTF. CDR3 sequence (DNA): TGCAGCGTTGGGGACAGGGAAGGCAACTCTGGGGCCAACGTCCTGACTTTC. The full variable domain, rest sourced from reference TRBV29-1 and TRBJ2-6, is SAVISQKPSRDICQRGTSLTIQCQVDSQVTMMFWYRQQPGQSLTLIATANQGSEATYESGFVIDKFPISRPNLTFSTLTVSNMSPEDSSIYLCSVGDREGNSGANVLTFGAGSRLTVL.

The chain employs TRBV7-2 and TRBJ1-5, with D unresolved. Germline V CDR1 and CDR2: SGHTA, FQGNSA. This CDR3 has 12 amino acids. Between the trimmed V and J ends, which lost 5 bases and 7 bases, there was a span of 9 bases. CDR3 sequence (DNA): TGTGCCAGCAGCCAACCGGGACAGCCCCAGCATTTT. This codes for CASSQPGQPQHF.

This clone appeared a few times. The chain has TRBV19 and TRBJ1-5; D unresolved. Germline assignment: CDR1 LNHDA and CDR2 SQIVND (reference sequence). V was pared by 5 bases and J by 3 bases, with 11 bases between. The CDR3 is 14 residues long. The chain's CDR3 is CASSVQATNQPQHF. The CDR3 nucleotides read TGTGCCAGTAGTGTCCAGGCCACCAATCAGCCCCAGCATTTT.

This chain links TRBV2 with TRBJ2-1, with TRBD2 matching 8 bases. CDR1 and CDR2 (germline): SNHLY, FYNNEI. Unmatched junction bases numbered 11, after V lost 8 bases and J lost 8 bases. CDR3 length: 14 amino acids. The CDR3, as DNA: TGTGCCAGCCTCCCGGGACTAGGCATTTATGAGCAGTTCTTC. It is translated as CASLPGLGIYEQFF.